This is a list of T cell receptor beta chains from one sample in a study of metastatic and nonmetastatic thyroid tumors. TCRdb recomputed clones from the PCR reads via MiXCR. The sample includes approximately 39,000 clones, under 25% of them seen just once. Source material: blood. Receptor source: a female donor with papillary thyroid cancer or a benign thyroid nodule (not recorded which). Some clones in this sample may be carry-over from other donors' samples. The CDR3 runs from the conserved cysteine through the conserved F or W. The D gene is left open where the match is weak. Only part of the rows carry a size: once, few, many, or a class if the clone is expanded.

d_call j_call clone_size v_call cdr3_nt cdr3_aa
. TRBJ1-3 many TRBV13 TGTGCCAGCAGCCTAAGGAGGGGATTCGGTGGAAACACCATATATTTT CASSLRRGFGGNTIYF
TRBD2 TRBJ2-1 medium-sized TRBV6-6 TGTGCCAGCAGTTACCCGGGACTAGACGGCAATGAGCAGTTCTTC CASSYPGLDGNEQFF
TRBD1 TRBJ1-2 few TRBV6-1 TGTGCCAGCAGTGACTCCCTAGGACCGACAGGGTCATGGGGCTACACCTTC CASSDSLGPTGSWGYTF
TRBD2 TRBJ2-7 few TRBV19 TGTGCCAGTACTAAACGGGGGGGGCCGGTCTACGAGCAGTACTTC CASTKRGGPVYEQYF
. TRBJ2-1 many TRBV20-1 TGCAGTGCTAGAGGAAACCAAGCCGGGAGCGGCTTTGATGAGCAGTTCTTC CSARGNQAGSGFDEQFF
. TRBJ2-2 . TRBV6-1 TGTGCCAGCATCTTCTGTAACACCGGCGAGCTGTTTTTT CASIFCNTGELFF
. TRBJ1-5 . TRBV6-1 TGTGCCAGCAGTGACGGCCTTATTTACACAGATACGCAGCATTTT CASSDGLIYTDTQHF
. TRBJ1-3 many TRBV3-1 TGTGCCAGCAGCCAGTTGCTCTCTGGAAACACCATATATTTT CASSQLLSGNTIYF
. TRBJ1-1 medium-sized TRBV28 TGTGCCAGCAGTTTAAGGGGAGGCACTGAAGCTTTCTTT CASSLRGGTEAFF
. TRBJ2-1 few TRBV27 TGTGCCATTAATCCAGGGGGGTCGCTGAATGAGCAGTTCTTC CAINPGGSLNEQFF
. TRBJ2-1 . TRBV2 TGTGCCAGCAGTCAGGTCGATGAGCAGTTCTTC CASSQVDEQFF
. TRBJ2-5 . TRBV20-1 TGCAGTGCTGTACAGGTGGCTGGAGAGACCCAGTACTTC CSAVQVAGETQYF
. TRBJ2-1 . TRBV20-1 TGCAGTGCTAGATATGTTGGTTTGAGGAATGAGCAGTTCTTC CSARYVGLRNEQFF
. TRBJ1-2 many TRBV29-1 TGCAGCGTTGAAGTAGGTGGTAAGGGCTACACCTTC CSVEVGGKGYTF
TRBD2 TRBJ2-1 medium-sized TRBV6-1 TGTGCCAGCAGTGAAATCGGGACTACCCTCACTAATGAGCAGTTCTTC CASSEIGTTLTNEQFF
. TRBJ1-6 many TRBV2 TGTGCCAGCAGGCCCGGGTCGGGAGGTAATTCACCCCTCCACTTT CASRPGSGGNSPLHF
. TRBJ2-1 . TRBV10-3 TGTGCCATCAGTGAGTCGACCCGGGACCAAGAGCAGTTCTTC CAISESTRDQEQFF
. TRBJ2-7 medium-sized TRBV6-1 TGTGCCAGCACCCCCGCGGGGTTCTACGAGCAGTACTTC CASTPAGFYEQYF
. TRBJ1-1 many TRBV30 TGTGCCTGGAGTTTGCCGGGGATGAACACTGAAGCTTTCTTT CAWSLPGMNTEAFF
. TRBJ1-6 . TRBV6-1 TGTGCCAGCAGTGAAATAAGCAACCCAAATTCACCCCTCCACTTT CASSEISNPNSPLHF
. TRBJ1-2 many TRBV28 TGTGCCAGCAGTTTGGGCAGTTTTAACTATGGCTACACCTTC CASSLGSFNYGYTF
. TRBJ1-5 few TRBV12-3/TRBV12-4 TGTGCCAGCGCTCTGCAGGACAATCAGCCCCAGCATTTT CASALQDNQPQHF